Listed here are 11 T cell receptor beta chains from one sample, sequenced in a study of blood T cell repertoires in COVID-19. Here immunoSEQ multiplex PCR was the method, and the copy in TCRdb shows in-frame clones only, minus some. The sample consists of 330,000 or so clones, roughly 87% of them appearing once. The sequenced sample consisted of PBMCs or T cells enriched from blood (not recorded which). The receptors originated from a woman in her twenties or thirties who had recovered from COVID-19.

The chain has TRBV7-2 and TRBJ2-7; weak D call: TRBD2 (5 bases). The CDR3 loop spans 14 amino acids. Germline V lookup: CDR1 SGHTA, CDR2 FQGNSA. Trimming pared 7 bases from V and 5 bases from J, leaving 18 bases between. CDR3 in amino acids: CASIPDYPRNEQYF. CDR3 DNA: TGTGCCAGCATCCCCGACTATCCCCGGAACGAGCAGTACTTC.

The chain employs TRBV19 and TRBJ1-1; 9 positions agree with TRBD1. The V and J ends lost 6 bases and 5 bases, in that order; junction bases with no gene match: 7. The CDR3 is 14 amino acids. Germline V lookup: CDR1 LNHDA, CDR2 SQIVND (reference sequence). The CDR3 protein is CASSPTGGVTEAFF. CDR3 DNA: TGTGCCAGTAGCCCGACAGGGGGAGTAACTGAAGCTTTCTTT.

To note about this clone: A junction boundary mismatches the germline segment, possibly from a read error. This chain links TRBV11-2 with TRBJ1-2; 9 bases are a match to TRBD1. This CDR3 has 14 amino acids. Germline CDR1 SGHAT, CDR2 FQNNGV. CDR3 sequence (DNA): TGTGCCAGCAGCGGGACAGGGTCCAACTATGACTACACCTTC. This encodes CASSGTGSNYDYTF.

CDR3 DNA: TGTGCCAGCAGTAATAGCGGGCCAAGCACAGATACGCAGTATTTT. The encoded protein is CASSNSGPSTDTQYF. J is TRBJ2-3 and V is TRBV7-9; 7 bases map to TRBD2. The CDR3 is made up of 15 amino acids. Germline V gene data show CDR1 as SEHNR and CDR2 as FQNEAQ (reference sequence). V shed 6 bases and J 0 bases; nucleotides not matched to a gene: 6.

The chain recombines TRBV6-5 with TRBJ2-3; 13 bases agree with TRBD2. The germline V gene has CDR1 MNHEY and CDR2 SVGAGI. The CDR3 sequence is 16 residues long. V was pared by 4 bases and J by 4 bases, with 5 bases of the junction left unmatched. In DNA form, the CDR3 reads TGTGCCAGCAGTTCAACTAGCGGGGGGGCACCAGATACGCAGTATTTT. It is translated as CASSSTSGGAPDTQYF.

V usage is TRBV15 and J usage is TRBJ1-5; 11 positions match TRBD1. The germline V gene encodes CDR1 LNHNV and CDR2 YYDKDF (reference sequence). There are 15 residues in the CDR3. The V and J ends lost 4 bases and 2 bases, in that order; junction bases with no gene match: 1. CDR3 coding DNA: TGTGCCACCAGCAAGGGACAGGGGGGCAATCAGCCCCAGCATTTT. Translated: CATSKGQGGNQPQHF.

The rearrangement uses TRBV5-1 and TRBJ1-2; TRBD1 matches 10 bases. The CDR3 loop spans 16 amino acids. Per the germline V gene, CDR1 is SGHRS and CDR2 is YFSETQ. Trimming removed 0 bases from V and 3 bases from J; junction bases left unmatched: 5. The CDR3 spells CASSLGQGAPDYGYTF. Here the CDR3 DNA reads TGCGCCAGCAGCTTGGGACAGGGGGCGCCGGACTATGGCTACACCTTC.

CDR3 in amino acids: CAWRAQHSGNTIYF. The CDR3 DNA sequence: TGTGCCTGGAGGGCCCAACACTCTGGAAACACCATATATTTT. The chain links TRBV30 to TRBJ1-3; D remains ambiguous. The germline V gene has CDR1 GTSNPN and CDR2 SVGIG (reference sequence). V lost 3 bases and J lost 0, with 9 bases in between. The CDR3 consists of 14 residues.

This chain connects TRBV28 to TRBJ1-2, with 8 positions matching TRBD1. V gave up 6 bases and J gave up 8 bases; unmatched junction bases: 11. From germline, CDR1 is MDHEN and CDR2 SYDVKM. CDR3 length: 14 amino acids. The CDR3 sequence is CASRSGTGLEGYTF. CDR3 bases: TGTGCCAGCAGGTCCGGGACAGGCCTAGAGGGCTACACCTTC.

The chain links TRBV11-1 to TRBJ1-4, with a possible D match to TRBD1 (5 bases). From germline, CDR1 is SGHAT and CDR2 FQDESV (reference sequence). Trimming took 6 bases from V and 7 from J, leaving 15 bases between them. This CDR3 comprises 14 residues. The CDR3 region has the DNA TGTGCCAGCAGAGTTGACAGCGTTCGTGAAAAACTGTTTTTT. Its protein is CASRVDSVREKLFF. The full variable domain, rest sourced from reference TRBV11-1 and TRBJ1-4, is EAEVAQSPRYKITEKSQAVAFWCDPISGHATLYWYRQILGQGPELLVQFQDESVVDDSQLPKDRFSAERLKGVDSTLKIQPAELGDSAMYLCASRVDSVREKLFFGSGTQLSVL.

This chain connects TRBV2 to TRBJ2-7, with 7 bases aligning to TRBD2. Losses at the gene ends were 6 bases for V and 1 base for J; bases not matched to a gene: 9. Germline V gene lookup returns CDR1 SNHLY and CDR2 FYNNEI. The CDR3 spans 15 residues. The CDR3 coding sequence is TGTGCCAGCAGGGGTATGGGACTATTATCCTACGAGCAGTACTTC. This sequence encodes CASRGMGLLSYEQYF.